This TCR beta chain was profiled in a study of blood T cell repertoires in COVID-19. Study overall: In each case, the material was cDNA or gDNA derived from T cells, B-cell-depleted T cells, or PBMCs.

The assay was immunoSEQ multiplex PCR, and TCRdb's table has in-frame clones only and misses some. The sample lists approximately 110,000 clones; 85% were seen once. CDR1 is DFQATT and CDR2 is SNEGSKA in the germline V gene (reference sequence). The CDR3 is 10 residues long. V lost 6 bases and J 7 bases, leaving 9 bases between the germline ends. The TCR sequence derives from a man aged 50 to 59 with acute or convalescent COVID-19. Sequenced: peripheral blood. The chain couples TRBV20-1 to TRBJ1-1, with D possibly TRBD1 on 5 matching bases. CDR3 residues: CSAGTGEAFF. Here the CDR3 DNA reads TGCAGTGCCGGGACTGGTGAAGCTTTCTTT.